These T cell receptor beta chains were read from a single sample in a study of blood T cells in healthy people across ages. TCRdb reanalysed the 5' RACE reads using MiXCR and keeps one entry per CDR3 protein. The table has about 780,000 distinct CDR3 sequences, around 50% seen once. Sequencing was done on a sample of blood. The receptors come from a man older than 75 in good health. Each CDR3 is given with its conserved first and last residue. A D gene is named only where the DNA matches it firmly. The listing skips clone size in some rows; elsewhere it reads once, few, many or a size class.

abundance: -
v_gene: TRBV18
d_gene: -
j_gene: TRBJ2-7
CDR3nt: TGTGCCAGCTCCGGACCCCCCCTGGCTCACGAGCAGTACTTC
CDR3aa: CASSGPPLAHEQYF

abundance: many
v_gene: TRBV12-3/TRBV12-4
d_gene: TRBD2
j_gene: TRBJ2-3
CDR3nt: TGCGCCAGCAGCTCCGGACTAGCGGGAGAGGCAGATACGCAGTATTTT
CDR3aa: CASSSGLAGEADTQYF

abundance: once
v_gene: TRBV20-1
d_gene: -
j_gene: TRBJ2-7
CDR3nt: TGCGGTGCAGCCCCATTATCAGGCTACGAGCAGTACTTC
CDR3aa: CGAAPLSGYEQYF

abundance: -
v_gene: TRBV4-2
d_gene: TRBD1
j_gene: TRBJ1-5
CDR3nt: TGTGCCAGCAGCCAAGGCCCAGGGGGCCATCAGCCCCAGCATTTT
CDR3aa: CASSQGPGGHQPQHF

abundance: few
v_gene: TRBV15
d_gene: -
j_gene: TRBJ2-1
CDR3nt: TGTGCCACCAGCAGAAAAACCCAACAGGGTGGAGGGGGACCAAACAATGAGCAGTTCTTC
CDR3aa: CATSRKTQQGGGGPNNEQFF

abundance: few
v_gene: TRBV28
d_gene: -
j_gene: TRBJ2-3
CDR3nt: TGTGCCAGCAGTTTTCCTAGATCCGGGCAGGGGTATGCAGATACGCAGTATTTT
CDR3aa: CASSFPRSGQGYADTQYF

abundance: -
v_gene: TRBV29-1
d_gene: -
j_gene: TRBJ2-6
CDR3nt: TGCAGCGCTGAAGATCAGGGGAAGTCTGGGGCCAACGTCCTGACTTTC
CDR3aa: CSAEDQGKSGANVLTF

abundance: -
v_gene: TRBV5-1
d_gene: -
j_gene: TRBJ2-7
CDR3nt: TGCACCAGCAGCTTGGGAGTGAACGAGCAGTACTTC
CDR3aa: CTSSLGVNEQYF

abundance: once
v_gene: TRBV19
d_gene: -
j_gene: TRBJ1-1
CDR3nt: TGTGCCAGTAGTACACCTGAAGGCAGGACGACCTTTGTTGAAGCTTTCTTT
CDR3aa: CASSTPEGRTTFVEAFF

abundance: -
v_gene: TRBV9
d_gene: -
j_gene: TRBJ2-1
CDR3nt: TGTGCCAGCAGCGTAGCTCCGGGGACCTACAATGAGCAGTTCTTC
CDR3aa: CASSVAPGTYNEQFF

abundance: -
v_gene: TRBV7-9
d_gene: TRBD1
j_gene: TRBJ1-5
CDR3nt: TGTGCCAGCAACATGGGGACAGGGATTCAGCCCCAGCATTTT
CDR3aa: CASNMGTGIQPQHF

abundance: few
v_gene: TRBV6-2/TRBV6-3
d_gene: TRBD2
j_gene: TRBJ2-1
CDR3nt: TGTGCCAGCAGTGTTCTAGCGGGAGGAAATGAGCAGTTCTTC
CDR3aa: CASSVLAGGNEQFF

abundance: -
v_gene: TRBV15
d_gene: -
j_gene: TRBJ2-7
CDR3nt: TGTGCCACCAGCAGAGATAGGGCAGGGAGCTCCTACGAGCAGTACTTC
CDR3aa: CATSRDRAGSSYEQYF

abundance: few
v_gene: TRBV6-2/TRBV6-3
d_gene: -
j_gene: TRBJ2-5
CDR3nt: TGTGCCAGCAGTTACCTTTCAGGAAAACAAGAGACCCAGTACTTC
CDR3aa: CASSYLSGKQETQYF

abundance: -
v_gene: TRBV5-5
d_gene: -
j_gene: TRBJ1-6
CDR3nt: TGTGCCAGCAGCTTTGAAAGTTTATCACCCCTCCACTTT
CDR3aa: CASSFESLSPLHF

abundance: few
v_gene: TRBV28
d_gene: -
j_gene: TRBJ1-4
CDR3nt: TGTGCCAGCAGTTTAGGCCAGGAGAATGAAAAACTGTTTTTT
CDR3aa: CASSLGQENEKLFF

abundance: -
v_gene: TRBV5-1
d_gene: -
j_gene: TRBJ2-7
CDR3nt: TGCGCCAGCAGCCCCACCCAGGGCCCCTCCGAGCAGGACTTC
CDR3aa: CASSPTQGPSEQDF